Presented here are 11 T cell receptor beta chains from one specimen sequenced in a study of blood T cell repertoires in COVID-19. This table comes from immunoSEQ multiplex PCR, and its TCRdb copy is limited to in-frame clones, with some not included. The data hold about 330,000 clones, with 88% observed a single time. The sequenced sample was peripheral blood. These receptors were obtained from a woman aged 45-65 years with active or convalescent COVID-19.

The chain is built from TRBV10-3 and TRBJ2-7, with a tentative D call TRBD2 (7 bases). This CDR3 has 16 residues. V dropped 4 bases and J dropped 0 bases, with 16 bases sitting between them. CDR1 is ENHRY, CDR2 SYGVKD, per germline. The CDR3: CAISGLGGGSSYEQYF. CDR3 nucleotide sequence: TGTGCCATCAGTGGCCTGGGCGGGGGCAGCTCCTACGAGCAGTACTTC.

CDR3 bases: TGCGCCAGCAGCCGCGGACAGGGTAGCAATCAGCCCCAGCATTTT. It encodes CASSRGQGSNQPQHF. The rearrangement links TRBV4-1 to TRBJ1-5; 8 bases line up with TRBD1. CDR1 MGHRA and CDR2 YSYEKL come from the germline V gene. This CDR3 is 15 amino acids long. Trimming cost V 4 bases and J 0 bases; bases outside gene matches: 2.

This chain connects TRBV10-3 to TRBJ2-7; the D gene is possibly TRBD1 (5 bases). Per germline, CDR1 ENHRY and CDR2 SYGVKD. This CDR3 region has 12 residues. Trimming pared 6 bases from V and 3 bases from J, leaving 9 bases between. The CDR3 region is CAISGDSYEQYF. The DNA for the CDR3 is TGTGCCATCAGCGGCGACAGCTACGAGCAGTACTTC.

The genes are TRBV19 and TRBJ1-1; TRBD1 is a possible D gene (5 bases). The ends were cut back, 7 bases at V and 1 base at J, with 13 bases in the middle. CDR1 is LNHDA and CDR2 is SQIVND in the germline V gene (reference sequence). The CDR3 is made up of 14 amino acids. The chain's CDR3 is CASKLAGPNTEAFF. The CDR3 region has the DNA TGTGCCAGTAAATTGGCAGGGCCGAACACTGAAGCTTTCTTT.

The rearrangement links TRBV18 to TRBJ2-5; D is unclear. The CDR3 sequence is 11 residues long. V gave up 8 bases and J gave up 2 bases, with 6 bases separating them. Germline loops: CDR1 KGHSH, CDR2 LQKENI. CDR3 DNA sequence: TGTGCCAGCCGTCTTCAAGAGACCCAGTACTTC. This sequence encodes CASRLQETQYF.

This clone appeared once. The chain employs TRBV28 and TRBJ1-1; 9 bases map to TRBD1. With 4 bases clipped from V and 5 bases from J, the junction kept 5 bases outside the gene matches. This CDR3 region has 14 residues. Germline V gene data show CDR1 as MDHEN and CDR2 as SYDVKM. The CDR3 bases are TGTGCCAGCAGTTCCCGGACAGGGGAAACTGAAGCTTTCTTT. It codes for CASSSRTGETEAFF.

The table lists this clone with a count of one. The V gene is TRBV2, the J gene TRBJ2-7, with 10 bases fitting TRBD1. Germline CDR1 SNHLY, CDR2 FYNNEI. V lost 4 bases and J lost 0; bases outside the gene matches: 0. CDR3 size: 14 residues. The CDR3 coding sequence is TGTGCCAGCAGTGGACAGGGGGCCTCCTACGAGCAGTACTTC. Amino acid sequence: CASSGQGASYEQYF. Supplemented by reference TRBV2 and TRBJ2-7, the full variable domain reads EPEVTQTPSHQVTQMGQEVILRCVPISNHLYFYWYRQILGQKVEFLVSFYNNEISEKSEIFDDQFSVERPDGSNFTLKIRSTKLEDSAMYFCASSGQGASYEQYFGPGTRLTVT.

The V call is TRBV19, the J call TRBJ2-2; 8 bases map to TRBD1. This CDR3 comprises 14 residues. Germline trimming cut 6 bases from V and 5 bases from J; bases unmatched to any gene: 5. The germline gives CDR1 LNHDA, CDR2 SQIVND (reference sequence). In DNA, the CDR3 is TGTGCCAGTAGGACAGGGGTTTCAACCGGGGAGCTGTTTTTT. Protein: CASRTGVSTGELFF.

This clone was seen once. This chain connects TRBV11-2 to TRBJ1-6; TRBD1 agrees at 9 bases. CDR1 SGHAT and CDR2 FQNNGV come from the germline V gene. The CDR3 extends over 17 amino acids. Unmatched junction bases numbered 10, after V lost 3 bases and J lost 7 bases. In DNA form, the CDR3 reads TGTGCCAGCAGCTTTGGCTCACAGGGGGCTGTGAATTCACCCCTCCACTTT. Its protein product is CASSFGSQGAVNSPLHF. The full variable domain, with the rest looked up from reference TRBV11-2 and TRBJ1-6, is EAGVAQSPRYKIIEKRQSVAFWCNPISGHATLYWYQQILGQGPKLLIQFQNNGVVDDSQLPKDRFSAERLKGVDSTLKIQPAKLEDSAVYLCASSFGSQGAVNSPLHFGNGTRLTVT.

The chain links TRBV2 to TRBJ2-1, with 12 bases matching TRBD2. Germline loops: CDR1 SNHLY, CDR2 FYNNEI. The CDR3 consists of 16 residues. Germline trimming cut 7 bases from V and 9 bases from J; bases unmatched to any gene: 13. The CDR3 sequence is CASMNRGLAGRGEQFF. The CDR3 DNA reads TGTGCCAGCATGAATCGTGGACTAGCGGGGAGGGGTGAGCAGTTCTTC.

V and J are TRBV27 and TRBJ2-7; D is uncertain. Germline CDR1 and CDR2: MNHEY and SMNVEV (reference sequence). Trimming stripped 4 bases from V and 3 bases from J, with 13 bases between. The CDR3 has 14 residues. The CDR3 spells CASSYKSKDYEQYF. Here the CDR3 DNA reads TGTGCCAGCAGTTATAAGTCTAAAGACTACGAGCAGTACTTC.